A single sample is the source of the 32 T cell receptor beta chains below, sequenced in a study of blood T cell repertoires in COVID-19 (dated by TCRdb to about 2020). Library preparation was by the immunoSEQ multiplex PCR assay. The table comes from immuneACCESS by way of TCRdb, which keeps in-frame sequences with V and J called. Part of the clones is missing from these tables; in studies checked, under half for an unresolved V gene and the rest for unknown reasons. This sample is represented by over 85,000 clones; about three quarters of them were singletons. Approximately 16% of the sample is in the top ten clones. Source material: peripheral blood. The receptors derive from a woman older than 75 with active or convalescent COVID-19.

The chain combines TRBV27 with TRBJ2-2; the match to TRBD1 covers 8 bases. Germline CDR1 and CDR2: MNHEY and SMNVEV (reference sequence). This CDR3 spans 17 amino acids. The ends lost 1 base at V and 0 bases at J; junction bases unmatched: 4. CDR3 sequence: CASSLFGQGANTGELFF. The DNA of the CDR3 is TGTGCCAGCAGTTTATTCGGACAGGGCGCGAACACCGGGGAGCTGTTTTTT.

This chain connects TRBV7-2 to TRBJ2-3, with a weak D call TRBD2 (6 bases). The CDR3 has 16 amino acids. Trimming cost V 4 bases and J 5 bases, with 19 bases left between them. Germline CDR1 is SGHTA and CDR2 is FQGNSA. CDR3 DNA: TGTGCCAGCAGCTCCAGGAGGGACGGGAGCGGAGATACGCAGTATTTT. Translated: CASSSRRDGSGDTQYF.

The rearrangement joins TRBV7-2 to TRBJ2-1; TRBD2 aligns across 8 bases. Losses at the gene ends were 2 bases for V and 4 bases for J; bases not matched to a gene: 4. This CDR3 comprises 15 residues. Germline lookup yields CDR1 SGHTA and CDR2 FQGNSA. DNA for the CDR3: TGTGCCAGCAGCTTATTCGCGGGAGGTTACAATGAGCAGTTCTTC. It is translated as CASSLFAGGYNEQFF.

The chain carries TRBV6-1 and TRBJ1-2; D remains unclear. This CDR3 comprises 13 residues. Germline V gene lookup returns CDR1 MNHNS and CDR2 SASEGT. Between the trimmed V and J ends, which lost 2 bases and 8 bases, there was a span of 12 bases. In DNA form, the CDR3 reads TGTGCCAGCAGTGAAAGTCGAGTTTTGGGCTACACCTTC. Its translation: CASSESRVLGYTF.

The chain has TRBV5-5 and TRBJ2-1; the D gene is possibly TRBD1 (6 bases). V dropped 5 bases and J dropped 6 bases, with 12 bases sitting between them. The CDR3 is made up of 13 amino acids. The germline V gene has CDR1 SGHKS and CDR2 YYEKEE (reference sequence). The DNA for the CDR3 is TGTGCCAGCAGTGCAGGGGCGTTCAATGAGCAGTTCTTC. It yields the protein CASSAGAFNEQFF.

The rearrangement joins TRBV10-2 to TRBJ1-3, with a tentative D call TRBD1 (6 bases). Germline assignment: CDR1 WSHSY and CDR2 SAAADI. CDR3 length: 13 residues. Trimming left V 7 bases short and J 3 bases short, with 10 bases between. The CDR3 nucleotides read TGCGCCAGCACCAGGGGTGGTGGAAACACCATATATTTT. This gives the protein CASTRGGGNTIYF.

This clone came up a few times. This chain joins TRBV7-3 and TRBJ2-2; TRBD1 might be the D (6 bases). CDR1 is SGHTA and CDR2 is FQGTGA in the germline V gene. This CDR3 contains 14 residues. The V and J ends lost 5 bases and 4 bases respectively, with 11 bases between them. The CDR3 spells CASSIQGFTGELFF. In nucleotides, the CDR3 is TGTGCCAGCAGCATCCAGGGGTTCACCGGGGAGCTGTTTTTT.

The chain carries TRBV30 and TRBJ2-7; D gene unclear. Germline V gene sequence: CDR1 GTSNPN, CDR2 SVGIG (reference sequence). The CDR3 length is 11 residues. Between the trimmed V and J ends, which lost 8 bases and 0 bases, there was a span of 8 bases. The CDR3 sequence: CAGRVSYEQYF. CDR3 coding DNA: TGTGCCGGCCGTGTCTCCTACGAGCAGTACTTC.

The chain uses TRBV6-5 and TRBJ2-1, with 9 bases identical to TRBD1. The germline V gene encodes CDR1 MNHEY and CDR2 SVGAGI. The CDR3 has 15 amino acids. Trimming removed 7 bases from V and 4 bases from J; junction bases left unmatched: 8. The CDR3 spells CASTTQGQGYNEQFF. The CDR3 nucleotides read TGTGCCAGCACCACCCAGGGACAGGGTTACAATGAGCAGTTCTTC.

The chain has TRBV6-2 or TRBV6-3 and TRBJ1-5, with 8 bases identical to TRBD1. The CDR3 runs to 13 residues. Germline V gene sequence: CDR1 MNHEY, CDR2 SVGEGT. V lost 7 bases to trimming and J lost 6 bases; unmatched junction nucleotides: 5. The CDR3 bases are TGTGCCAGCACCCCGACAGGGGTTCAGCCCCAGCATTTT. Encoded protein: CASTPTGVQPQHF.

Many counts were recorded for this clone. The chain joins TRBV18 to TRBJ2-3; no clear D gene. The V and J ends lost 2 bases and 5 bases respectively, with 11 bases between them. The CDR3 consists of 14 residues. Germline CDR1 KGHSH, CDR2 LQKENI. CDR3 residues: CASSPFGVGDTQYF. The CDR3 bases are TGTGCCAGCTCACCATTTGGAGTCGGAGATACGCAGTATTTT.

The chain recombines TRBV29-1 with TRBJ2-3, with TRBD1 matching over 7 bases. The CDR3 runs to 12 residues. Germline V lookup: CDR1 SQVTM, CDR2 ANQGSEA. V was clipped by 7 bases and J by 3 bases; unmatched bases: 4. The CDR3 DNA follows: TGCAGCGCTGGACAGGCGACAGATACGCAGTATTTT. This codes for CSAGQATDTQYF.

This clone showed up just a few times. The J gene is TRBJ2-1, the V gene TRBV6-1; D gene uncertain. Trimming removed 2 bases from V and 10 bases from J, with 12 bases in between. Germline-derived CDR1 and CDR2 are MNHNS and SASEGT. The CDR3 is 13 amino acids. The CDR3 region is CASSERSPREQFF. CDR3 bases: TGTGCCAGCAGTGAACGTTCCCCCAGGGAGCAGTTCTTC.

The V gene is TRBV5-4, the J gene TRBJ2-1; no reliable D call. From germline, CDR1 is SGHNT and CDR2 YYREEE (reference sequence). CDR3 length: 13 residues. The ends were cut back, 0 bases at V and 9 bases at J, with 10 bases in the middle. CDR3 loop: CASSLAELAEQFF. The CDR3 DNA reads as TGTGCCAGCAGCTTGGCGGAGCTCGCTGAGCAGTTCTTC. The complete variable domain, with remaining parts taken from reference TRBV5-4 and TRBJ2-1, reads ETGVTQSPTHLIKTRGQQVTLRCSSQSGHNTVSWYQQALGQGPQFIFQYYREEENGRGNFPPRFSGLQFPNYSSELNVNALELDDSALYLCASSLAELAEQFFGPGTRLTVL.

The rearrangement uses TRBV18 and TRBJ2-1; 12 positions agree with TRBD2. Trimming took 0 bases from V and 1 from J; bases not matched to a gene: 10. From germline, CDR1 is KGHSH and CDR2 LQKENI. This CDR3 has 20 amino acids. CDR3 nucleotide sequence: TGTGCCAGCTCACCACCGTTCGGACTAGCGGGAAGGAGGTCCTACAATGAGCAGTTCTTC. Encoded protein: CASSPPFGLAGRRSYNEQFF.

This clone came up many times. The chain has TRBV15 and TRBJ2-1, with a weak D call TRBD1 (5 bases). CDR3 size: 16 residues. In germline, CDR1 is LNHNV, CDR2 YYDKDF (reference sequence). Trimming took 5 bases from V and 1 from J, leaving 15 bases between them. The CDR3 sequence is CATSPGRGVSYNEQFF. DNA of the CDR3: TGTGCCACCAGCCCAGGGCGAGGAGTATCCTACAATGAGCAGTTCTTC.

V is TRBV19 and J is TRBJ1-1; the match to TRBD1 covers 7 bases. Unmatched junction bases numbered 5, after V lost 7 bases and J lost 0 bases. CDR1 is LNHDA, CDR2 SQIVND, per germline (reference sequence). The CDR3 spans 14 residues. The DNA for the CDR3 is TGTGCCAGTAACAAGGGGGCCATGAACACTGAAGCTTTCTTT. This sequence encodes CASNKGAMNTEAFF.

This chain joins TRBV24-1 and TRBJ2-1; TRBD2 matches at 9 bases. Germline lookup yields CDR1 KGHDR and CDR2 SFDVKD. V lost 0 bases to trimming and J lost 9 bases; unmatched junction nucleotides: 8. The length of the CDR3 is 16 residues. The CDR3 protein is CATSDLLAGGPGEQFF. The DNA of the CDR3 is TGTGCCACCAGTGATTTGCTCGCGGGAGGGCCTGGTGAGCAGTTCTTC.

This rearrangement joins TRBV6-5 to TRBJ1-2; the D gene is possibly TRBD1 (6 bases). There are 13 residues in the CDR3. Germline CDR1 MNHEY, CDR2 SVGAGI. With 6 bases removed from V and 1 base from J, the gap between germline ends came to 9 bases. The CDR3 region is CASSNRVNYGYTF. In nucleotides, the CDR3 is TGTGCCAGCAGCAACAGGGTTAACTATGGCTACACCTTC.

This clone appeared a few times. The gene calls are TRBV7-8 and TRBJ1-1; 7 bases map to TRBD1. Germline trimming cut 4 bases from V and 11 bases from J; bases unmatched to any gene: 7. Germline V gives CDR1 SGHVS, CDR2 FQNEAQ. The CDR3 is 12 amino acids. CDR3 protein: CASSSDRARAFF. DNA for the CDR3: TGTGCCAGCAGCTCCGACAGGGCCCGCGCTTTCTTT.

The chain carries TRBV30 and TRBJ2-7; TRBD1 is a possible D gene (6 bases). Trimming removed 0 bases from V and 4 bases from J, with 28 bases in between. Germline-derived CDR1 and CDR2 are GTSNPN and SVGIG (reference sequence). This CDR3 spans 19 amino acids. This CDR3 reads CAWSVPFRWTDRSGYEQYF. Here the CDR3 DNA reads TGTGCCTGGAGTGTACCCTTCCGCTGGACAGACCGTTCAGGGTACGAGCAGTACTTC.

V usage is TRBV12-5 and J usage is TRBJ1-3, with D possibly TRBD1 on 6 matching bases. The V gene lost 4 bases and the J gene lost 0 bases, with 10 bases spanning the gap. The CDR3 sequence is 15 residues long. Germline V CDR1 and CDR2: LGHNT, FRNRAP. CDR3 protein: CASGSWTASGNTIYF. CDR3 DNA sequence: TGTGCTAGTGGTTCGTGGACAGCCTCTGGAAACACCATATATTTT.

This clone was found a few times. The rearrangement uses TRBV5-6 and TRBJ2-3, with a possible D match to TRBD1 (5 bases). This CDR3 is 13 amino acids long. The germline gives CDR1 SGHDT, CDR2 YYEEEE. The V end lost 2 bases, the J end lost 2 bases, and 6 bases lay between the germline ends. CDR3 in amino acids: CASSLGATDTQYF. CDR3 DNA sequence: TGTGCCAGCAGCTTAGGGGCCACAGATACGCAGTATTTT. Based on the CDR3 plus reference TRBV5-6 and TRBJ2-3, the full variable domain is DAGVTQSPTHLIKTRGQQVTLRCSPKSGHDTVSWYQQALGQGPQFIFQYYEEEERQRGNFPDRFSGHQFPNYSSELNVNALLLGDSALYLCASSLGATDTQYFGPGTRLTVL.

The genes are TRBV5-1 and TRBJ1-6; D perhaps matches TRBD1 (6 bases). This CDR3 has 15 residues. The germline gives CDR1 SGHRS, CDR2 YFSETQ. V dropped 5 bases and J dropped 7 bases, with 16 bases sitting between them. CDR3 sequence: CASSIVGGLNSPLHF. The CDR3 DNA follows: TGCGCCAGCAGTATCGTAGGGGGACTAAATTCACCCCTCCACTTT.

The chain links TRBV7-9 to TRBJ2-1, with 9 nucleotides matching TRBD2. V shed 2 bases, J shed 8 bases, and the junction held 4 bases outside the gene matches. The CDR3 has 14 residues. The germline CDR1 and CDR2 sequences are SEHNR and FQNEAQ (reference sequence). The DNA for the CDR3 is TGTGCCAGCAGCTTATTGTCTAGCGGGGATGAGCAGTTCTTC. Its translation: CASSLLSSGDEQFF.

The rearrangement uses TRBV10-2 and TRBJ1-5, with TRBD1 matching 7 bases. Germline CDR1 and CDR2: WSHSY and SAAADI. The V segment lost 7 bases and the J segment 7 bases; nucleotides outside the gene matches: 10. The CDR3 is 14 residues long. This chain's CDR3 is CASNLSGGSQPQHF. The CDR3 DNA is TGCGCCAGCAACCTCTCAGGGGGGAGCCAGCCCCAGCATTTT.

The chain's CDR3 is CASSGAGEGNEQFF. CDR3 bases: TGTGCCAGCTCCGGGGCGGGAGAGGGTAATGAGCAGTTCTTC. V gene TRBV2 combines with J gene TRBJ2-1, with 7 bases aligning to TRBD2. J was trimmed by 7 bases and V by 8 bases; bases with no gene match: 11. This CDR3 region has 14 residues. CDR1 is SNHLY and CDR2 is FYNNEI in the germline V gene.

The chain uses TRBV6-5 and TRBJ1-2; perhaps TRBD1 as D (6 bases). Trimming took off 6 bases at V and 4 bases at J, with 12 bases between the two ends. The germline gives CDR1 MNHEY, CDR2 SVGAGI. This CDR3 has 13 residues. The CDR3 region is CASRDRPFYGYTF. CDR3 in DNA: TGTGCCAGCAGAGACAGGCCGTTCTATGGCTACACCTTC.

A word on this clone: A junction boundary mismatches the germline segment, possibly from a read error. This sequence joins TRBV27 and TRBJ1-2; D remains ambiguous. This CDR3 contains 13 residues. CDR1 is MNHEY, CDR2 SMNVEV, per germline (reference sequence). The CDR3 DNA follows: TGTGTCAGCAGTTTACACGGGGTGGGTGGCTACACCTTC. It translates to CVSSLHGVGGYTF.

J is TRBJ1-1 and V is TRBV30, with 11 positions matching TRBD1. The CDR3 runs 13 residues. The germline V gene has CDR1 GTSNPN and CDR2 SVGIG (reference sequence). V was pared by 3 bases and J by 7 bases, with 4 bases of the junction left unmatched. CDR3: CAWSGTGGYEAFF. The CDR3 bases are TGTGCCTGGAGCGGGACAGGGGGGTATGAAGCTTTCTTT.

V usage is TRBV7-9 and J usage is TRBJ2-4, with 10 bases that match TRBD2. From germline, CDR1 is SEHNR and CDR2 FQNEAQ (reference sequence). J gave up 0 bases and V 4 bases, and 6 bases lay outside the gene matches. The CDR3 runs 17 residues. Written as DNA, the CDR3 is TGTGCCAGCAGCTCAACCCGACTAGCGGGAGCCAAAAACATTCAGTACTTC. Translation: CASSSTRLAGAKNIQYF.

The V call is TRBV4-3, the J call TRBJ2-1, with 10 bases identical to TRBD2. The CDR3 totals 18 residues. Trimming at V came to 0 bases and at J to 4 bases, leaving 9 bases not matched to a gene. Germline CDR1 LGHNA, CDR2 YSLEER. CDR3 in DNA: TGCGCCAGCAGCCAAGAACCGACTAGCGGGTTAATATACAATGAGCAGTTCTTC. It translates to CASSQEPTSGLIYNEQFF.